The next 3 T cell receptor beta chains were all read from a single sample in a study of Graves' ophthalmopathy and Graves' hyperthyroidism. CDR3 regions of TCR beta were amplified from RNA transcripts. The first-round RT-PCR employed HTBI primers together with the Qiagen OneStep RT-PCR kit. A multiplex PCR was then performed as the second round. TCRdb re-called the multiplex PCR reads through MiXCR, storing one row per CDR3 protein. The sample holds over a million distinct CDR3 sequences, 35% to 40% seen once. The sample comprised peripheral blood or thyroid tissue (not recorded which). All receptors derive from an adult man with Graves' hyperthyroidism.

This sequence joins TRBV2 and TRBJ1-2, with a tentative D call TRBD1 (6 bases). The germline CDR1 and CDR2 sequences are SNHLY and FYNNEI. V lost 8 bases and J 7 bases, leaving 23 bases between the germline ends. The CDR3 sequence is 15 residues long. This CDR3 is CASETGTRSGSGYTF. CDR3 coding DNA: TGTGCCAGCGAAACAGGGACAAGGAGCGGTTCTGGCTACACCTTC. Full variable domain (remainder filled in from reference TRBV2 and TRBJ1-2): EPEVTQTPSHQVTQMGQEVILRCVPISNHLYFYWYRQILGQKVEFLVSFYNNEISEKSEIFDDQFSVERPDGSNFTLKIRSTKLEDSAMYFCASETGTRSGSGYTFGSGTRLTVV.

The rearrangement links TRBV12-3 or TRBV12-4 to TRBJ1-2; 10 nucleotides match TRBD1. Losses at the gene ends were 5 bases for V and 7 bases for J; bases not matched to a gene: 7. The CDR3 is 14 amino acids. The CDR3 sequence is CASSTGTGDGGYTF. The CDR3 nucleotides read TGTGCCAGCAGTACAGGGACAGGGGACGGTGGCTACACCTTC.

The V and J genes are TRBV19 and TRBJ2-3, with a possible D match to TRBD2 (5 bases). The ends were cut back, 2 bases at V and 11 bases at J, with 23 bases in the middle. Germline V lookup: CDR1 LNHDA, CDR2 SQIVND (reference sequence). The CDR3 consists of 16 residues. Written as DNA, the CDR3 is TGTGCCAGTAGTATATCTCCGTCGTCGAGAGCCGCGGGGCAGTATTTT. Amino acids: CASSISPSSRAAGQYF.